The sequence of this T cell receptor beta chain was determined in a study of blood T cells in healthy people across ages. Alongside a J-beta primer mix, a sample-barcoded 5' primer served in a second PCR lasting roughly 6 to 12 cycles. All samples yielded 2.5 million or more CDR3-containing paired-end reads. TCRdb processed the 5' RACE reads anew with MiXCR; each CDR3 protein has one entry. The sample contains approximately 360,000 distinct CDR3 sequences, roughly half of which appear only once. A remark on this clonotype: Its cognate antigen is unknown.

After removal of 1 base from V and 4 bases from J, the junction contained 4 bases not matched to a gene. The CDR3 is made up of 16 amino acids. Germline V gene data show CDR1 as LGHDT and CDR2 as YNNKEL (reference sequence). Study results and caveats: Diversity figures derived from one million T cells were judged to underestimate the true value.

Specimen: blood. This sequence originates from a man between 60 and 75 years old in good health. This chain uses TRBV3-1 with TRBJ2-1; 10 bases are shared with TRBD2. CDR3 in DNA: TGTGCCAGCAGCCAAGTCGCTAGCGGGGGTTACAATGAGCAGTTCTTC. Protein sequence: CASSQVASGGYNEQFF.